Here is one T cell receptor (beta chain) with its context. Combining a sample-barcoded 5' primer with a J-beta primer mix, a second PCR ran for about 6 to 11 cycles. TCRdb reanalysed the 5' RACE reads using MiXCR and keeps one entry per CDR3 protein. In the table there are hundreds of thousands of distinct CDR3 sequences, about 62% of which are singletons. The data were obtained in a study of blood T cells in healthy people across ages. Germline-derived CDR1 and CDR2 are SGHRS and YFSETQ. This CDR3 has 15 amino acids. Trimming removed 0 bases from V and 9 bases from J; junction bases left unmatched: 6.

This receptor was obtained from a man between 25 and 39 years old in good health. Source material: blood. The chain recombines TRBV5-1 with TRBJ1-6; 7 nucleotides align to TRBD1. The CDR3 protein is CASSLEQGNSSPLHF. The DNA of the CDR3 is TGCGCCAGCAGCTTGGAACAGGGGAATAGTTCACCCCTCCACTTT.